The clone carrying this T cell receptor (beta chain) has more than one count but fewer than ten. The antigen is not known. Trimming cost V 6 bases and J 0 bases, with 12 bases left between them. Germline assignment: CDR1 DFQATT and CDR2 SNEGSKA (reference sequence). The length of the CDR3 is 13 residues. In every case, the donor was a healthy Caucasian. TCRdb ran MiXCR on the 5' RACE reads and lists one entry per CDR3 protein. The sample lists about 900,000 distinct CDR3 sequences, 9% to 15% occurring once. The data originate from a study of identical twins. Regarding the study as a whole: Sequences that were out-of-frame, alpha and twin-shared displayed an excess of low generation probability. Conclusions relied on cross-sectional statistical analysis, not following the same donors.

The data also belong to a second study, concerning yellow fever vaccine responses in identical twins. That work contributes: Reported findings indicate that twins' vaccine T cell responses seemed partially convergent, partially personalized.

This sequence was found in a woman between 18 and 29 years old in good health. Specimen: PBMCs. This rearrangement joins TRBV20-1 to TRBJ2-7; no clear D gene. CDR3 DNA: TGCAGTGCCCGGCCGCTGGGCTCCTACGAGCAGTACTTC. Its protein is CSARPLGSYEQYF.